This T cell receptor (beta chain) was observed in a study of human T cells and chemical hapten exposure (dated by TCRdb to the early 2020s). Regarding the complete study: For sensitization, 2% DPC in acetone was applied to a 2 cm by 2 cm area of upper inner arm skin. The patient cohort, mostly female, included alopecia areata with under or over 50% scalp involvement, alopecia totalis and alopecia universalis. Throughout the study period of roughly 24 weeks, patients also received therapeutic DPC doses to the scalp every week. Blood was sampled from patients pre-sensitization (week 0) and at 2, 6 and about 24 weeks after DPC sensitization. Libraries were pooled for sequencing, and variation in per-sample TCR yields was attributed mainly to small differences in library volumes within the pool. About 27 alopecia patients gave blood for TCR sequencing at one to four time points (pre-sensitization, 2, 6 and 24 weeks). This study followed changes in the peripheral blood TCR repertoire in vivo during primary and secondary sensitization of alopecia patients to the hapten diphenylcyclopropenone (DPC). Patch testing was done on the upper back using Finn chambers containing 0.01% DPC, and results were scored after 6 days according to International Contact Dermatitis Research Group standards.

Libraries were prepared through RACE. The instrument given in TCRdb is NextSeq 500. During library preparation, unique molecular identifiers were attached to individual cDNA molecules so that TCRs could be counted in a quantitative, reproducible way. From each blood RNA sample, both TCR alpha and TCR beta chains were sequenced. For the original study's pipeline: A median of about 87,000 TCRs per sample was observed, with a range of 23,224 to 690,600. V, J and CDR3 annotation of the TCR reads was performed with the Decombinator software suite. For the PS versus PT1 abundance plots, all samples were subsampled to the same number of TCRs (28,000). TCRs were defined as expanded if absent before sensitization and observed at least eight times at the 2-week time point. In TCRdb, the public reads were trimmed at Q25 with fastp and aligned with MiXCR, with productive beta chains retained. Rows matching on CDR3 protein sequence are summarized as one entry with the most common DNA and genes. TCRdb, not the original authors, processed these V and J calls. The sample data list about 82,000 distinct CDR3 sequences, and over 8.5% of these were observed just once. The ten top clones hold approximately 4% of the sample.

As concerns this clonotype: This clone's antigen is unknown. No much larger clone is present one base from it, and per-base qualities are unavailable.

Broader findings and caveats from the paper: Expanded TCRs formed significantly more large CDR3 similarity clusters than pre-sensitization or healthy control sets, consistent with antigen-driven responses. A positive correlation was found between the number of PT1 expanded TCRs and patch test score, with significance reached at thresholds 8, 16 and 32 but not 4. Alopecia, a presumed autoimmune disease, was present in all patients, so the immune response of the patients might differ from that of healthy individuals. DPC sensitization did not change the number of TCRs with a frequency above 1 in 1000, and there was no evidence of changes in global repertoire structure. Repeated subsampling changed both the strength of the expansion versus patch-test correlation and the threshold at which that correlation became significant.

The germline V gene supplies CDR1 SGHTA and CDR2 FQGTGA. Inclusive of the bounding cysteine and phenylalanine, the CDR3 is 15 residues long. Left in the record is the CDR3 DNA by itself, 45 bases read in frame from the first base. The germline V and J ends show losses of 4 bases and 10 bases respectively, and no gene match explains 8 bases of the junction. In the paper's terms, the time point label means: patch test 1, 2 weeks after DPC sensitization. The meaning of the sample's treatment or condition label: therapeutic diphenylcyclopropenone sensitization with weekly scalp DPC. Blood at each patch-test visit was drawn before the patch test was applied. Patients were eligible if aged 18 to 70, diagnosed with alopecia and judged suitable for DPC therapy, and pregnant patients were excluded. Total RNA was isolated from unfractionated whole blood collected in Tempus Blood RNA tubes.

Specimen: whole blood, collected in connection with sensitization to the hapten diphenylcyclopropenone (DPC). This chain joins TRBV7-3 to TRBJ2-1, with 12 middle bases fitting TRBD2. The TCR comes from a woman aged 50 to 65 with alopecia areata. Some clones in this sample may be carry-over from other donors' samples. The DNA sequence reads TGTGCCAGCAGCTCCCTAGCGGGGGGGCTGAGGGAGCAGTTCTTC. Translation gives CASSSLAGGLREQFF. The variable domain in full, with residues beyond the CDR3 obtained from the reference TRBV7-3 and TRBJ2-1 genes, is GAGVSQTPSNKVTEKGKYVELRCDPISGHTALYWYRQSLGQGPEFLIYFQGTGAADDSGLPNDRFFAVRPEGSVSTLKIQRTERGDSAVYLCASSSLAGGLREQFFGPGTRLTVL.